This TCR beta chain stems from a study of OX40 agonist ivuxolimab in advanced cancers. This table comes from immunoSEQ multiplex PCR, and its TCRdb copy is limited to in-frame clones, with some not included. The sample includes 80,000 to 100,000 clones, more than 85% of them seen just once. Germline CDR1 SGHDN, CDR2 FVKESK. This CDR3 has 16 amino acids. The V gene lost 3 bases and the J gene lost 1 base, with 12 bases spanning the gap. Sample: CD4+ or CD8+ T cells sorted from blood, taken in a trial of the OX40 agonist ivuxolimab. The chain is built from TRBV14 and TRBJ2-2, with a possible D match to TRBD1 (5 bases). The sequence was obtained from an adult with an advanced solid tumor such as melanoma, head and neck, liver or kidney cancer. The CDR3 DNA is TGTGCCAGCAGCCAGCATATAGGGGTGAACACCGGGGAGCTGTTTTTT. Encoded protein: CASSQHIGVNTGELFF.